Listed below are T cell receptor beta chains from one sample, sequenced in a study of siplizumab effects on memory and regulatory T cells. The assay was immunoSEQ multiplex PCR, and TCRdb's table has in-frame clones only and misses some. The repertoire holds under 95,000 clones, with roughly 94% as singletons. The sample was non-Treg CD4+ T cells sorted from blood. All receptors derive from a human donor in good health. Each CDR3 is given with its conserved first and last residue. A D gene is named only where the DNA matches it firmly. Not all rows give a size; the values are once, few, many and, for expanded clones, a class.

.,.,TRBV7-3,TRBJ2-1,CASSSGLKGNEQFF,TGTGCCAGCAGCTCCGGGCTTAAAGGCAATGAGCAGTTCTTC
.,.,TRBV14,TRBJ1-6,CASSNRRENSPLHF,TGTGCCAGCAGCAACCGACGGGAAAATTCACCCCTCCACTTT
.,.,TRBV6-5,TRBJ1-1,CASTPGLETEAFF,TGTGCCAGCACCCCAGGACTGGAAACTGAAGCTTTCTTT
TRBD1,once,TRBV19,TRBJ2-7,CASSSETGTGNYEQYF,TGTGCCAGTAGTAGTGAGACCGGGACAGGGAATTACGAGCAGTACTTC
TRBD2,few,TRBV4-2,TRBJ2-1,CASSQSGRALDEQFF,TGTGCCAGCAGCCAAAGCGGGAGGGCCTTAGATGAGCAGTTCTTC
TRBD1,.,TRBV6-1,TRBJ1-2,CASTGGGYGYTF,TGTGCCAGCACAGGGGGCGGCTATGGCTACACCTTC
TRBD2,.,TRBV30,TRBJ2-1,CAWSVVRGGPFF,TGTGCCTGGAGTGTGGTGCGGGGGGGCCCCTTCTTC
.,.,TRBV13,TRBJ2-3,CASSLERSTDTQYF,TGTGCCAGCAGCTTGGAGCGGTCCACAGATACGCAGTATTTT
TRBD2,.,TRBV9,TRBJ2-1,CASSARGSTDEQFF,TGTGCCAGCAGCGCCCGCGGGAGTACAGACGAGCAGTTCTTC
.,.,TRBV6-4,TRBJ1-2,CASSLSHEDLYGYTF,TGTGCCAGCAGCCTCTCCCACGAGGACCTATATGGCTACACCTTC
TRBD2,once,TRBV10-3,TRBJ2-3,CAISGRRGGTDTQYF,TGTGCCATCAGTGGGCGGCGGGGGGGCACAGATACGCAGTATTTT
TRBD1,.,TRBV19,TRBJ1-2,CASSPRDRGYGYTF,TGTGCCAGTAGTCCGAGGGACAGGGGATACGGCTACACCTTC
.,.,TRBV10-3,TRBJ2-3,CAISESGDTQYF,TGTGCCATCAGTGAGTCGGGTGATACGCAGTATTTT
.,.,TRBV4-2,TRBJ1-1,CASSQPTRANTEAFF,TGTGCCAGCAGCCAACCTACAAGGGCGAACACTGAAGCTTTCTTT
.,.,TRBV11-3,TRBJ1-2,CASSRILEGGYTF,TGTGCCAGCAGCCGTATCCTCGAGGGTGGCTACACCTTC
.,.,TRBV7-9,TRBJ2-7,CASSFGGSEQYF,TGTGCCAGCAGCTTCGGGGGTAGCGAGCAGTACTTC
.,.,TRBV9,TRBJ2-1,CASSGAGWEQFF,TGTGCCAGCAGCGGGGCGGGATGGGAGCAGTTCTTC
.,.,TRBV29-1,TRBJ2-3,CSAPERDVTDTQYF,TGCAGCGCACCCGAACGGGATGTCACAGATACGCAGTATTTT
.,.,TRBV28,TRBJ1-2,CASFEGGYTF,TGTGCCAGCTTCGAAGGCGGCTACACCTTC
TRBD1,.,TRBV7-8,TRBJ1-5,CASSLANLRGSNQPQHF,TGTGCCAGCAGCTTAGCCAACCTCAGGGGGAGCAATCAGCCCCAGCATTTT
TRBD2,.,TRBV9,TRBJ2-1,CASSVGTSGIINEQFF,TGTGCCAGCAGCGTAGGAACTAGCGGGATTATAAATGAGCAGTTCTTC
.,.,TRBV19,TRBJ1-2,CASSTELYGYTF,TGTGCCAGTTCGACAGAACTTTATGGCTACACCTTC
TRBD1,.,TRBV15,TRBJ2-7,CATSTWGQGAHEQYF,TGTGCCACCAGCACCTGGGGACAGGGGGCCCACGAGCAGTACTTC
TRBD2,.,TRBV9,TRBJ2-1,CASSVGMGTNLLEQFF,TGTGCCAGCAGCGTAGGGATGGGGACTAACCTTCTGGAGCAGTTCTTC
.,.,TRBV11-3,TRBJ1-1,CASSSNTEAFF,TGTGCCAGCAGTTCAAACACTGAAGCTTTCTTT
TRBD2,.,TRBV5-6,TRBJ2-5,CASSLRASGGYQETQYF,TGTGCCAGCAGCTTACGGGCTAGCGGGGGGTACCAAGAGACCCAGTACTTC
TRBD1,.,TRBV19,TRBJ1-4,CASSSTGTLYEKLFF,TGTGCCAGTAGTTCGACAGGGACACTTTATGAAAAACTGTTTTTT
TRBD1,.,TRBV6-1,TRBJ2-7,CASSGDRGLDEQYF,TGTGCCAGCAGTGGCGACAGGGGGCTGGACGAGCAGTACTTC
TRBD1,.,TRBV2,TRBJ1-3,CASSGQGTSGNTIYF,TGTGCCAGCAGCGGACAGGGAACCTCTGGAAACACCATATATTTT
.,few,TRBV2,TRBJ1-2,CASSALANYGYTF,TGTGCCAGCAGTGCTTTAGCTAACTATGGCTACACCTTC
TRBD2,.,TRBV7-3,TRBJ2-1,CASSPGLAGYNEQFF,TGTGCCAGCAGCCCCGGACTAGCGGGGTACAATGAGCAGTTCTTC
.,.,TRBV11-2,TRBJ1-2,CASSSSTNYGYTF,TGTGCCAGCAGTAGTTCAACGAACTATGGCTACACCTTC
TRBD1,once,TRBV25-1,TRBJ1-1,CASSDRGKTEAFF,TGTGCCAGCAGTGACAGGGGGAAGACTGAAGCTTTCTTT